These T cell receptor beta chains were read from a single sample in a study of blood T cells in healthy people across ages. TCRdb fed the 5' RACE reads into MiXCR, producing one record per CDR3 protein. The table has some 710,000 distinct CDR3 sequences, about 45% seen once. Sequenced input: blood. Source of these receptors: a man aged 80 or over in good health. CDR3s include the opening cysteine and the closing phenylalanine or tryptophan. Fields, in order: D gene, clone size, V gene, J gene, CDR3 DNA, CDR3 protein. D genes are given only for firm matches. Clone size is stated in some rows and not others, as once, few, many or a class when expanded.

NA	few	TRBV9	TRBJ2-6	TGTGCCAGCAGCGTAGTAGGGTCTGGGGCCAACGTCCTGACTTTC	CASSVVGSGANVLTF
TRBD2	few	TRBV20-1	TRBJ2-5	TGCAGTGCCGATCGACTAGCGGGAGTTGGAGAGACCCAGTACTTC	CSADRLAGVGETQYF
NA	NA	TRBV9	TRBJ2-1	TGTGCCAGCGCCCCGAGTGTTAGCTCCTACAATGAGCAGTTCTTC	CASAPSVSSYNEQFF
TRBD2	few	TRBV28	TRBJ2-3	TGTGCCAGCAGCTCTAGCGGTGAGGGGCCAGATACGCAGTATTTT	CASSSSGEGPDTQYF
NA	few	TRBV7-9	TRBJ2-1	TGTGCCAGCAGCTTAATCGGTTATGAGCAGTTCTTC	CASSLIGYEQFF
NA	once	TRBV29-1	TRBJ2-7	TGCAGCGTTGGCCGCTCCTACGAGCAGTACTTC	CSVGRSYEQYF
TRBD2	NA	TRBV5-1	TRBJ2-5	TGCGCCAGCAGCGGGGGGACGACTAGCGGGAGCAATGAGCAGTACTTC	CASSGGTTSGSNEQYF
NA	NA	TRBV2	TRBJ1-5	TGTGCCAGCAGAGACTCGGGTTATAGCAATCAGCCCCAGCATTTT	CASRDSGYSNQPQHF
NA	NA	TRBV24-1	TRBJ2-1	TGTGCCACCAGTGACTGGACCGGGGCGAGGAACAATGAGCAGTTCTTC	CATSDWTGARNNEQFF
NA	NA	TRBV21-1	TRBJ1-1	TGTGCCAGCACAATGGAGGACAGACTCGAGACTGAAGCTTTCTTT	CASTMEDRLETEAFF
TRBD1	NA	TRBV11-2	TRBJ1-1	TGTGCCAGCAGCTTTGCCGGGACAGGGGGCACTGAAGCTTTCTTT	CASSFAGTGGTEAFF
NA	NA	TRBV2	TRBJ2-3	TGTGCCAGCAGTGGGGCCCTAAGCACAGATACGCAGTATTTT	CASSGALSTDTQYF
NA	few	TRBV2	TRBJ2-5	TGTGCCAGCAGACCCAGTGAGACCCAGTACTTC	CASRPSETQYF
TRBD2	NA	TRBV24-1	TRBJ2-2	TGTGCCACCAGTTCTCAACTAGCGGGGGGGACGGGCACCGGGGAGCTGTTTTTT	CATSSQLAGGTGTGELFF
NA	NA	TRBV20-1	TRBJ2-3	TGCAGTGCCCCAACCGGACTTTCCACAGATACGCAGTATTTT	CSAPTGLSTDTQYF
NA	NA	TRBV3-1	TRBJ1-2	TGTGCCAGCATGGGGTTCTCTTCAGCTAACTATGGCTACACCTTC	CASMGFSSANYGYTF
TRBD2	NA	TRBV6-2/TRBV6-3	TRBJ2-1	TGTGCCAGCAGTCCGTACAGCGGGAGCTACAATGAGCAGTTCTTC	CASSPYSGSYNEQFF
TRBD2	NA	TRBV24-1	TRBJ2-3	TGTGCCACCAGTGACACGGGACTAGCGGGAGGGTGGCACCACACAGATACGCAGTATTTT	CATSDTGLAGGWHHTDTQYF
TRBD2	few	TRBV5-1	TRBJ2-1	TGCGCCAGCAGCCTGACTAGCGGGAGTCTCAATGAGCAGTTCTTC	CASSLTSGSLNEQFF
NA	NA	TRBV7-6	TRBJ2-3	TGTGCCAGCAGCAACGGACGCCCTAGCACAGATACGCAGTATTTT	CASSNGRPSTDTQYF
NA	NA	TRBV20-1	TRBJ2-7	TGCAGTGCTAGATGGGCGCGGTCGGCGGGAAGCTACGAGCAGTACTTC	CSARWARSAGSYEQYF
TRBD1	few	TRBV30	TRBJ2-7	TGTGCCTGTTATCACCGGGACAGGGGGCCGGACGAGCAGTACTTC	CACYHRDRGPDEQYF
NA	few	TRBV20-1	TRBJ2-3	TGCAGTGCTAGAACAGGGACCTGGCGCACAGATACGCAGTATTTT	CSARTGTWRTDTQYF
NA	many	TRBV29-1	TRBJ1-5	TGCAGCGTTGCTGGGGGTCGCAATCAGCCCCAGCATTTT	CSVAGGRNQPQHF
TRBD2	NA	TRBV2	TRBJ2-2	TGTGCCAGCAGTGAAGCGCCCCTAGCGGGTAACACCGGGGAGCTGTTTTTT	CASSEAPLAGNTGELFF
NA	NA	TRBV18	TRBJ2-7	TGTGCCAGCTCACCATCCCAGGGGTCCTACGAGCAGTACTTC	CASSPSQGSYEQYF
TRBD1	many	TRBV20-1	TRBJ1-5	TGCAGTGCTTCACCCCGGACAGGAGGCTATCAGCCCCAGCATTTT	CSASPRTGGYQPQHF
NA	NA	TRBV29-1	TRBJ2-1	TGCAGCGTCGCCCCCCGAGGGTGGAATGAGCAGTTCTTC	CSVAPRGWNEQFF
NA	many	TRBV12-3/TRBV12-4	TRBJ2-4	TGTGCCAGCAGTGCAACCACGAACATTCAGTACTTC	CASSATTNIQYF
TRBD2	few	TRBV27	TRBJ2-7	TGTGCCAGCAGTTTATCAAGCGGGAGTGCGAGCTCCTACGAGCAGTACTTC	CASSLSSGSASSYEQYF
TRBD1	NA	TRBV7-3	TRBJ2-5	TGTGCCAGCAGCAGAACCGGGACAGGGCTGAGCATAAGACAAGAGACCCAGTACTTC	CASSRTGTGLSIRQETQYF
NA	few	TRBV11-3	TRBJ2-2	TGTGCCAGCAGCCGAATTAACACCGGGGAGCTGTTTTTT	CASSRINTGELFF
NA	few	TRBV20-1	TRBJ2-1	TGCAGTGCTCCGGGGGCGGGAGCCTACAATGAGCAGTTCTTC	CSAPGAGAYNEQFF
NA	NA	TRBV30	TRBJ1-2	TGTGCCTGGCACCCGGGACTCGGTAACTATGGCTACACCTTC	CAWHPGLGNYGYTF
NA	few	TRBV20-1	TRBJ2-5	TGCAGTGCTAGAGATCCCAGGGGGGCAGAGACCCAGTACTTC	CSARDPRGAETQYF
NA	many	TRBV7-3	TRBJ2-7	TGTGCCAGCAGCCGGTGGGGGGCCGAGCAGTACTTC	CASSRWGAEQYF
NA	NA	TRBV7-2	TRBJ2-7	TGTGCCAGCAGCTTAAACCCCCACGAGCAGTACTTC	CASSLNPHEQYF
NA	NA	TRBV5-1	TRBJ2-7	TGCGCCAGCAAAGGCGGGCACGAGCAGTACTTC	CASKGGHEQYF
NA	many	TRBV7-2	TRBJ2-7	TGTGCCAGCAGCCAAAACCGTGGGTCGACTTACGAGCAGTACTTC	CASSQNRGSTYEQYF
NA	once	TRBV29-1	TRBJ2-7	TGCAGCGTTGCCCTGACAGGCCTCTACGAGCAGTACTTC	CSVALTGLYEQYF
TRBD2	NA	TRBV7-3	TRBJ2-1	TGTGCCAGCAGCTTCGGGACTAGCGGAGGGGGAAATGAGCAGTTCTTC	CASSFGTSGGGNEQFF
NA	few	TRBV29-1	TRBJ1-6	TGCAGCGCCCGCAGGGAAACAAATTCACCCCTCCACTTT	CSARRETNSPLHF
NA	NA	TRBV7-9	TRBJ2-4	TGTGCCAGCAGCTCAACCGGGTCCATAAACATTCAGTACTTC	CASSSTGSINIQYF
NA	few	TRBV29-1	TRBJ2-3	TGCAGCGTTGACCCCTACGCAGATACGCAGTATTTT	CSVDPYADTQYF
NA	NA	TRBV9	TRBJ1-2	TGTGCCAGCAGCGGTGGACAGTTGAGGCTCTATGGCTACACCTTC	CASSGGQLRLYGYTF
TRBD1	NA	TRBV7-2	TRBJ1-1	TGTGCCAGCAGCCTTAAGGGACAGATGAACACTGAAGCTTTCTTT	CASSLKGQMNTEAFF
TRBD2	few	TRBV6-1	TRBJ2-7	TGTGCCAGCAGTGGTCAGGGTTTGTACCGGGAGGGAATCTACGAGCAGTACTTC	CASSGQGLYREGIYEQYF
NA	NA	TRBV15	TRBJ2-7	TGTGCCACCCATTTGGACAGCTTCTACGAGCAGTACTTC	CATHLDSFYEQYF
TRBD2	few	TRBV29-1	TRBJ2-1	TGCAGCGGAACTCCACTAGCGTTATACAATGAGCAGTTCTTC	CSGTPLALYNEQFF
NA	once	TRBV4-2	TRBJ1-1	TGTGCCAGCAGCCAAGAGAGGACCACGGGGACTGAAGCTTTCTTT	CASSQERTTGTEAFF
NA	many	TRBV7-2	TRBJ2-3	TGTGCCAGCAGCGTTCTTACAGGGACGAGGGGCACAGATACGCAGTATTTT	CASSVLTGTRGTDTQYF
NA	NA	TRBV3-1	TRBJ1-2	TGTGCCAGCAGCCAAGACCGCGGGTTTGGCTACACCTTC	CASSQDRGFGYTF
TRBD1	NA	TRBV7-2	TRBJ2-2	TGTGCCAGCAGCTGGGAAGGACAGGGGATCGGGGAGCTGTTTTTT	CASSWEGQGIGELFF
NA	once	TRBV7-3	TRBJ2-7	TGTGCCAGCAGCCCTCCGGTGGCGGGTGAGCAGTACTTC	CASSPPVAGEQYF
TRBD1	few	TRBV20-1	TRBJ1-2	TGCAGTGCTAGAGAGCAGGGGGCGCACGGCTATGGCTACACCTTC	CSAREQGAHGYGYTF